This paragraph reports one TCR beta chain. As yet, its antigen is unknown. This sample was included in a study of shared clonotypes between healthy human individuals. For sorted subsets, about 0.2 ug DNA per replicate equaled approximately 30,000 T cell genomes. Sequenced by immunoSEQ multiplex PCR; TCRdb stores in-frame clones only, minus some. The repertoire holds around 580,000 clones, nearly 98% seen once, with approximately 0.33% in the top ten. General study findings and limits: Sorted-subset sequencing was shown by rarefaction to be incomplete despite large depth.

From germline, CDR1 is SGHVS and CDR2 FQNEAQ. V gave up 0 bases and J gave up 0 bases; unmatched junction bases: 5. The CDR3 length is 18 residues. It was CD45RO-negative cells, positively selected for CCR7, that made up naive CD8 cells, with terminally differentiated effector memory CD45RA+ cells excluded. Sequencing was carried out using naive CD8+ T cells sorted from blood. This rearrangement joins TRBV7-8 to TRBJ1-1; TRBD1 matches 12 bases. The sequence was obtained from a man aged 25 to 45 in good health. The CDR3 DNA is TGTGCCAGCAGCTTAGCGGGGACAGGGGGCATAATGAACACTGAAGCTTTCTTT. Amino acid sequence: CASSLAGTGGIMNTEAFF.